This T cell receptor beta chain was captured in a study of monozygotic twins with inflammatory bowel disease. The study, taken as a whole, reports: Discrimination among different T cell subtypes was not achievable. Between concordant and discordant twins, repertoire similarity failed to differ, a result that limited power may explain. Inverse Simpson values showed less TCRbeta diversity in IBD patients than in their healthy co-twins. Fewer shared clonotypes with others were found in IBD patients than in healthy twins, especially with disease activity.

As to this clonotype: The antigen remains unidentified.

Germline values: CDR1 SGHDN, CDR2 FVKESK. The CDR3 is 13 amino acids. TCRdb reprocessed the 5' RACE reads, keeping one entry per CDR3 protein, no DNA. With more than 350,000 distinct CDR3 sequences in the sample, the ten largest clones hold approximately 2.4%. V is TRBV14 and J is TRBJ2-1; TCRdb picks TRBD1, but there is no DNA to check that call. The sequenced material came from blood. This clonotype originated in a human donor with ulcerative colitis or Crohn's disease, or a healthy co-twin of an affected twin (not recorded which). CDR3 loop: CASGTLRYNEQFF.